These T cell receptor beta chains were read from a single sample in a study of regulatory T cells in long-lasting Graves disease. From the multiplex PCR reads, TCRdb called clonotypes with MiXCR, one entry per CDR3 protein. This table has 400,000 to 500,000 distinct CDR3 sequences, around 20% appearing once. This specimen was peripheral blood mononuclear cells (PBMCs), taken when the disease was refractory, from a patient treated with antithyroid drugs. These receptors all stem from a female donor with Graves disease. Each CDR3 is given with its conserved first and last residue. A D gene is named only where the DNA matches it firmly. Part of the rows lack a size; the others show once, few, many or a class for expanded clones.

size: few; J: TRBJ2-5; D: -; V: TRBV20-1; DNA: TGCAGTGCCGCACCTAGGCCAGAGACCCAGTACTTC; CDR3: CSAAPRPETQYF
size: -; J: TRBJ2-6; D: -; V: TRBV6-1; DNA: TGTGCCAGCAGATCCGCCGGGACAATCTCTGGGGCCAACGTCCTGACTTTC; CDR3: CASRSAGTISGANVLTF
size: many; J: TRBJ2-7; D: -; V: TRBV11-2; DNA: TGTGCCAGCAGCTTGAGGGCCACAACGCATCCCTACGAGCAGTACTTC; CDR3: CASSLRATTHPYEQYF
size: -; J: TRBJ1-1; D: -; V: TRBV20-1; DNA: TGCAGTGCAAGGGCTGGGAAGGAAGCTTTCTTT; CDR3: CSARAGKEAFF
size: many; J: TRBJ1-1; D: -; V: TRBV15; DNA: TGTGCCACCAGCCGAAATAGGGGAGGGACCAACACTGAAGCTTTCTTT; CDR3: CATSRNRGGTNTEAFF
size: -; J: TRBJ2-5; D: TRBD1; V: TRBV20-1; DNA: TGCAGTGCCATCCCGGGACAGGCCCAAGAGACCCAGTACTTC; CDR3: CSAIPGQAQETQYF
size: many; J: TRBJ1-5; D: -; V: TRBV28; DNA: TGTGCCAGCACCCGCGGGGCCCGTCAGCCCCAGCATTTT; CDR3: CASTRGARQPQHF
size: -; J: TRBJ2-2; D: -; V: TRBV4-1; DNA: TGCGCCAGCAGCCAAGTATTTTTAGGAGGGCAGCTGTTTTTT; CDR3: CASSQVFLGGQLFF
size: -; J: TRBJ1-4; D: -; V: TRBV7-9; DNA: TGTGCCAGCAGCCCTCCCCGGGACGGGGATTCAAAACTGTTTTTT; CDR3: CASSPPRDGDSKLFF
size: few; J: TRBJ2-6; D: -; V: TRBV2; DNA: TGTGCCACCGCCCGGGTTACTGGGGCCAACGTCCTGACTTTC; CDR3: CATARVTGANVLTF
size: -; J: TRBJ2-1; D: -; V: TRBV20-1; DNA: TGCAGTGCTAGAGATAGGCGAAAGGGGTGGCACAATGAGCAGTTCTTC; CDR3: CSARDRRKGWHNEQFF
size: few; J: TRBJ2-5; D: -; V: TRBV20-1; DNA: TGCAGTGCATGGACGCCTGGCGGTACCCAAGAGACCCAGTACTTC; CDR3: CSAWTPGGTQETQYF
size: many; J: TRBJ2-6; D: TRBD2; V: TRBV11-1; DNA: TGTGCCAGCAGCTTCTGGGGGGGCTCTGGGGCCAACGTCCTGACTTTC; CDR3: CASSFWGGSGANVLTF
size: -; J: TRBJ2-7; D: TRBD1; V: TRBV10-3; DNA: TGTGCCGTCGCCCTCCAGGGACAGGGGCACTACGAGCAGTACTTC; CDR3: CAVALQGQGHYEQYF
size: few; J: TRBJ1-1; D: -; V: TRBV18; DNA: TGTGCCAGCTCACGCCGTGGGGGCGCGAACACTGAAGCTTTCTTT; CDR3: CASSRRGGANTEAFF
size: many; J: TRBJ1-2; D: -; V: TRBV28; DNA: TGTGCCAGCAGCCCTCAACTGGGACACCACTATGGCTACACCTTC; CDR3: CASSPQLGHHYGYTF
size: few; J: TRBJ2-7; D: -; V: TRBV5-1; DNA: TGCGCCAGCAGCTTGCGGGCAGGGCAAGGGAGCTACGAGCAGTACTTC; CDR3: CASSLRAGQGSYEQYF
size: many; J: TRBJ2-2; D: -; V: TRBV6-1; DNA: TGTGCCAGCAGTGCACAGGGGAACACCGGGGAGCTGTTTTTT; CDR3: CASSAQGNTGELFF
size: few; J: TRBJ2-2; D: -; V: TRBV14; DNA: TGTGCCAGCAGCCCCTGGGGCGGAAGTGCCGGGGAGCTGTTTTTT; CDR3: CASSPWGGSAGELFF
size: -; J: TRBJ2-2; D: -; V: TRBV5-4; DNA: TGTGCCAGCAGCCCCAGGGGTACGGGCCCCGGGGAGCTGTTTTTT; CDR3: CASSPRGTGPGELFF
size: -; J: TRBJ2-2; D: -; V: TRBV10-2; DNA: TGCGCCAGCAGTGAGTCTAAAACGGGCGGGGAGCTGTTTTTT; CDR3: CASSESKTGGELFF
size: many; J: TRBJ1-2; D: TRBD1; V: TRBV2; DNA: TGTGCCAGCAGGGGGGACAGAAAAATTTTCTATGGCTACACCTTC; CDR3: CASRGDRKIFYGYTF
size: few; J: TRBJ1-5; D: -; V: TRBV19; DNA: TGTGCCAGTCATACCCGCAGCAGAAGCAATCAGCCCCAGCATTTT; CDR3: CASHTRSRSNQPQHF
size: few; J: TRBJ1-6; D: -; V: TRBV6-1; DNA: TGTGCCAGCAGTGAAACCTTCGGGCCACTCTATAATTCACCCCTCCACTTT; CDR3: CASSETFGPLYNSPLHF
size: few; J: TRBJ2-5; D: TRBD2; V: TRBV3-1; DNA: TGTGCCAGCAGCCCCCTTTCTAGCGGAGTCCAGGAGACCCAGTACTTC; CDR3: CASSPLSSGVQETQYF
size: many; J: TRBJ1-1; D: -; V: TRBV28; DNA: TGTGCCAGCACGAGGGCCTGGGCTGAAGCTTTCTTT; CDR3: CASTRAWAEAFF
size: many; J: TRBJ2-2; D: TRBD2; V: TRBV28; DNA: TGTGCCAGCAGTTTTGCCACTAGCGGGACCGGGGAGCTGTTTTTT; CDR3: CASSFATSGTGELFF
size: -; J: TRBJ2-3; D: -; V: TRBV29-1; DNA: TGCAGCGCACGATTAGCGACCCAAAGTACATTGGATACGCAGTATTTT; CDR3: CSARLATQSTLDTQYF
size: -; J: TRBJ1-1; D: -; V: TRBV29-1; DNA: TGCAGCGTTGGACACAGGAGGTATGTGAACACTGAAGCTTTCTTT; CDR3: CSVGHRRYVNTEAFF
size: many; J: TRBJ1-5; D: -; V: TRBV6-1; DNA: TGTGCCAGCAGTGGTTTACAAGATCAGCCCCAGCATTTT; CDR3: CASSGLQDQPQHF
size: many; J: TRBJ1-4; D: -; V: TRBV7-6; DNA: TGTGCCAGCAGCTTAGATAGTACAGAAAAACTGTTTTTT; CDR3: CASSLDSTEKLFF
size: many; J: TRBJ1-1; D: TRBD1; V: TRBV27; DNA: TGTGCCACTCAACAGGGGGTTGAAGCTTTCTTT; CDR3: CATQQGVEAFF
size: many; J: TRBJ2-5; D: -; V: TRBV29-1; DNA: TGCAGCGTTGTGGGGATCCAAGAGACCCAGTACTTC; CDR3: CSVVGIQETQYF
size: many; J: TRBJ2-5; D: TRBD1; V: TRBV19; DNA: TGTGCCAGTAGTCGACAGGGGTACCAAGAGACCCAGTACTTC; CDR3: CASSRQGYQETQYF
size: few; J: TRBJ2-4; D: -; V: TRBV6-1; DNA: TGTGCCAGCAGTCCCCAAGGGGCAAGCTCTTTAGCCAAAAACATTCAGTACTTC; CDR3: CASSPQGASSLAKNIQYF
size: -; J: TRBJ2-3; D: -; V: TRBV9; DNA: TGTGCCAGCAGCGTAGCCAACCAGGCCGATACGCAGTATTTT; CDR3: CASSVANQADTQYF
size: few; J: TRBJ2-5; D: -; V: TRBV6-1; DNA: TGTGCCAGCAGCCCCTCCAGGACTCCGGGCGACCAGTACTTC; CDR3: CASSPSRTPGDQYF
size: many; J: TRBJ1-5; D: -; V: TRBV6-1; DNA: TGTGCCAGCAGTGGGACCCCGGGCAATCAGCCCCAGCATTTT; CDR3: CASSGTPGNQPQHF
size: many; J: TRBJ2-2; D: -; V: TRBV7-3; DNA: TGTGCCAGCAGCTTAGTTAGCGGAGGTGGAACCGGGGAGCTGTTTTTT; CDR3: CASSLVSGGGTGELFF
size: -; J: TRBJ1-1; D: -; V: TRBV20-1; DNA: TGCAGTGCTAGAGGCGGCGGGGCGTTAACTGAAGCTTTCTTT; CDR3: CSARGGGALTEAFF
size: many; J: TRBJ1-1; D: TRBD1; V: TRBV7-2; DNA: TGTGCCAGCAGCTTACTGGCAGGGGGAACTGAAGCTTTCTTT; CDR3: CASSLLAGGTEAFF
size: -; J: TRBJ2-1; D: -; V: TRBV28; DNA: TGTGCCACCCACTCGGCAGGGCGAAGCGGCAATGAGCAGTTCTTC; CDR3: CATHSAGRSGNEQFF
size: -; J: TRBJ2-2; D: -; V: TRBV19; DNA: TGTGCCAGTAGTATAGCCCCCTTCACCGGGGAGCTGTTTTTT; CDR3: CASSIAPFTGELFF
size: -; J: TRBJ2-1; D: TRBD1; V: TRBV7-3; DNA: TGTGCCAGCAGCTTAACAGGGACAGGGCGGGGTGAGCAGTTCTTC; CDR3: CASSLTGTGRGEQFF
size: -; J: TRBJ2-7; D: -; V: TRBV5-1; DNA: TGCGCCAGCAGCGGCGGGACAGTAGGGATCTACGAGCAGTACTTC; CDR3: CASSGGTVGIYEQYF
size: -; J: TRBJ2-1; D: TRBD2; V: TRBV30; DNA: TGTGCCTGGAGCGACCCGGGACTAGCTTTTAATGAGCAGTTCTTC; CDR3: CAWSDPGLAFNEQFF
size: -; J: TRBJ2-3; D: -; V: TRBV7-9; DNA: TGTGCCAGCAGCTTAGCGGGACCGGATGAGACAGATACGCAGTATTTT; CDR3: CASSLAGPDETDTQYF
size: -; J: TRBJ1-6; D: -; V: TRBV30; DNA: TGTGCCTGCCAACCAGGAGATACTAATTCACCCCTCCACTTT; CDR3: CACQPGDTNSPLHF
size: -; J: TRBJ2-3; D: TRBD1; V: TRBV20-1; DNA: TGCAGTGCTGGGACAGGGGGGACGGTTAGGACAGATACGCAGTATTTT; CDR3: CSAGTGGTVRTDTQYF
size: -; J: TRBJ1-2; D: -; V: TRBV27; DNA: TGTGCCAGCAGCCCTGGGGGGGAGGCCTATTCCTATGGCTACACCTTC; CDR3: CASSPGGEAYSYGYTF
size: -; J: TRBJ2-7; D: -; V: TRBV30; DNA: TGTGCCTGGGGGGACCGGGCAAGGGAGCAGTACTTC; CDR3: CAWGDRAREQYF
size: few; J: TRBJ2-3; D: -; V: TRBV28; DNA: TGTGCCAGCAGTTTACGACTCACAGGGAGGATAGCAGATACGCAGTATTTT; CDR3: CASSLRLTGRIADTQYF
size: few; J: TRBJ2-3; D: TRBD1; V: TRBV12-3/TRBV12-4; DNA: TGTGCCAGCAGTAGCGCCGGGACAGGCATGCATACGCAGTATTTT; CDR3: CASSSAGTGMHTQYF
size: few; J: TRBJ2-7; D: -; V: TRBV29-1; DNA: TGCAGCGCAGGAGATTGGGGCGAGCAGTACTTC; CDR3: CSAGDWGEQYF
size: many; J: TRBJ2-7; D: -; V: TRBV28; DNA: TGTGCCAGCAGCTCGGGACCTATCTACGAGCAGTACTTC; CDR3: CASSSGPIYEQYF
size: -; J: TRBJ2-3; D: TRBD2; V: TRBV20-1; DNA: TGCAGTGCTTCGGGACTACCGAGACCGGATACGCAGTATTTT; CDR3: CSASGLPRPDTQYF
size: -; J: TRBJ1-2; D: TRBD1; V: TRBV7-2; DNA: TGTGCCAGCAGCTTGGGACAGAAACCCTATGGCTACACCTTC; CDR3: CASSLGQKPYGYTF
size: few; J: TRBJ2-7; D: TRBD2; V: TRBV9; DNA: TGTGCCAGCAGTCTTAGCGGGAGAGAGGAGGGCGAGCAGTACTTC; CDR3: CASSLSGREEGEQYF
size: once; J: TRBJ1-5; D: TRBD1; V: TRBV12-3/TRBV12-4; DNA: TGTGCCAGCAGTAGTCGGGACAGGGGGGCTCATCAGCCCCAGCATTTT; CDR3: CASSSRDRGAHQPQHF
size: few; J: TRBJ2-7; D: -; V: TRBV7-2; DNA: TGTGCCAGCAGCTTGACTAGGCTTTCCTACGAGCAGTACTTC; CDR3: CASSLTRLSYEQYF